The 15 T cell receptor beta chains below were found in one sample sequenced in a study of control samples from healthy donors and cancer patients (TCRdb year 2020). Libraries were built with the immunoSEQ multiplex PCR assay. Held by TCRdb, this immuneACCESS table contains in-frame sequences only and omits some clones. Under half of the omission traces to an unresolved V gene where checked; the cause of the rest is unknown. In this sample the table shows 150,000 to 200,000 clones, roughly 94% of which occur a single time. The ten biggest clones cover roughly 15% of the sample. The sequencing input was PBMCs. The receptors were gathered from a man between 60 and 70 years old with colorectal cancer.

Only one count was recorded for this clone. This chain joins TRBV4-1 and TRBJ2-7, with 7 bases identical to TRBD2. The ends lost 1 base at V and 2 bases at J; junction bases unmatched: 8. Germline values: CDR1 MGHRA, CDR2 YSYEKL. The CDR3 is made up of 16 amino acids. As DNA, the CDR3 is TGCGCCAGCAGCCAAGGGCTAGCGGCCCGACCCTACGAGCAGTACTTC. This sequence encodes CASSQGLAARPYEQYF.

The genes are TRBV20-1 and TRBJ1-2; tentative D call: TRBD1 (5 bases). The CDR3 length is 11 residues. Germline V gene lookup returns CDR1 DFQATT and CDR2 SNEGSKA (reference sequence). With 6 bases removed from V and 6 bases from J, the gap between germline ends came to 11 bases. In DNA form, the CDR3 reads TGCAGTGCCACCCCAGGGCATGGCTACACCTTC. Its translation: CSATPGHGYTF.

The chain couples TRBV11-2 to TRBJ2-7; D perhaps matches TRBD1 (6 bases). CDR3 length: 14 amino acids. The germline gives CDR1 SGHAT, CDR2 FQNNGV. V was clipped by 0 bases and J by 3 bases, with 9 bases between them. The CDR3 loop reads CASSLDRGNYEQYF. The DNA of the CDR3 is TGTGCCAGCAGCTTAGATAGGGGGAACTACGAGCAGTACTTC.

J is TRBJ2-7 and V is TRBV6-5; D unclear. CDR1 is MNHEY and CDR2 is SVGAGI in the germline V gene. Trimming shortened V by 5 bases and J by 1 base, and 12 bases separated the two germline ends. This CDR3 is 14 amino acids long. CDR3 nucleotide sequence: TGTGCCAGCAGTCCCGAGGCGAATTCCTACGAGCAGTACTTC. Translation gives CASSPEANSYEQYF.

This clone was seen only once. The rearrangement uses TRBV7-2 and TRBJ2-5; tentatively, D is TRBD2 (5 bases). Germline assignment: CDR1 SGHTA and CDR2 FQGNSA. The CDR3 length is 14 residues. Trimming took off 5 bases at V and 7 bases at J, with 17 bases between the two ends. As DNA, the CDR3 is TGTGCCAGCAGCCCCATCCTGGAACGGGGGACCCAGTACTTC. This encodes CASSPILERGTQYF.

The chain recombines TRBV29-1 with TRBJ2-3; the D is unclear. Trimming removed 3 bases from V and 1 base from J, with 5 bases in between. The CDR3 consists of 12 residues. Germline CDR1 is SQVTM and CDR2 is ANQGSEA. The CDR3 coding sequence is TGCAGCGTTGACCCTGGCACAGATACGCAGTATTTT. It is translated as CSVDPGTDTQYF.

The table lists this clone with a count of one. The chain recombines TRBV25-1 with TRBJ1-1; no reliable D call. Germline lookup yields CDR1 MGHDK and CDR2 SYGVNS. V gave up 1 base and J gave up 1 base, with 10 bases separating them. The CDR3 has 15 residues. The CDR3 region has the DNA TGTGCCAGCAGTGAATCGGGCGCCAAGAACACTGAAGCTTTCTTT. Protein sequence: CASSESGAKNTEAFF.

The chain carries TRBV27 and TRBJ1-6; 8 bases fit TRBD1. CDR1 is MNHEY, CDR2 SMNVEV, per germline (reference sequence). Germline trimming cut 6 bases from V and 10 bases from J; bases unmatched to any gene: 8. The CDR3 covers 14 residues. CDR3 sequence: CASRVTGGISPLHF. Written as DNA, the CDR3 is TGTGCCAGCAGAGTCACAGGGGGAATATCACCCCTCCACTTT.

The V gene is TRBV2, the J gene TRBJ2-1, with D maybe TRBD1 (5 bases). V lost 4 bases, J lost 0 bases, and 10 bases lay in between. The CDR3 runs to 15 residues. The V gene's germline CDR1 is SNHLY and CDR2 FYNNEI. For the CDR3, the DNA is TGTGCCAGCAGTGCAGGGCCTAGCTCCTACAATGAGCAGTTCTTC. It encodes CASSAGPSSYNEQFF. Supplemented by reference TRBV2 and TRBJ2-1, the full variable domain reads EPEVTQTPSHQVTQMGQEVILRCVPISNHLYFYWYRQILGQKVEFLVSFYNNEISEKSEIFDDQFSVERPDGSNFTLKIRSTKLEDSAMYFCASSAGPSSYNEQFFGPGTRLTVL.

This clone was seen a single time. The rearrangement links TRBV21-1 to TRBJ2-3; the table's D call of TRBD2 was not tested on the DNA. TRBV21-1 is reported as a pseudogene. The CDR3 contains 11 residues. The CDR3 protein is CASSRTDTQYF. The CDR3 nucleotides are TGTGCCAGCAGCCGTACAGATACGCAGTATTTT.

The genes are TRBV4-2 and TRBJ1-4, with D unresolved. This CDR3 is 14 amino acids long. Germline CDR1 and CDR2: LGHNA and YNFKEQ. Trimming left V 1 base short and J 8 bases short, with 11 bases between. Here the CDR3 reads CASSQGEGREKLFF. The CDR3 DNA is TGTGCCAGCAGCCAAGGGGAGGGAAGGGAAAAACTGTTTTTT.

This CDR3 reads CASSGGPPLYGYTF. The CDR3, as DNA: TGTGCCAGCAGCGGGGGTCCCCCCCTATATGGCTACACCTTC. V usage is TRBV11-2 and J usage is TRBJ1-2, with D tentatively TRBD1 (5 bases). The ends were cut back, 5 bases at V and 5 bases at J, with 15 bases in the middle. Germline CDR1 is SGHAT and CDR2 is FQNNGV. The CDR3 loop spans 14 amino acids.

The chain employs TRBV5-4 and TRBJ2-3, with 7 bases that match TRBD1. CDR1 is SGHNT, CDR2 YYREEE, per germline (reference sequence). V lost 4 bases and J lost 1; bases outside the gene matches: 6. This CDR3 has 15 residues. CDR3 in amino acids: CASSRGQERTDTQYF. The CDR3 DNA follows: TGTGCCAGCAGCAGAGGACAGGAACGCACAGATACGCAGTATTTT. The full variable domain, rest sourced from reference TRBV5-4 and TRBJ2-3, is ETGVTQSPTHLIKTRGQQVTLRCSSQSGHNTVSWYQQALGQGPQFIFQYYREEENGRGNFPPRFSGLQFPNYSSELNVNALELDDSALYLCASSRGQERTDTQYFGPGTRLTVL.

V and J are TRBV12-3 or TRBV12-4 and TRBJ1-1, with a tentative D call TRBD1 (6 bases). The CDR3 is 13 residues long. Trimming took 6 bases from V and 3 from J, leaving 11 bases between them. The CDR3 nucleotides read TGTGCCAGCAGCGGAAACAGGGACACTGAAGCTTTCTTT. The encoded protein is CASSGNRDTEAFF.

V usage is TRBV6-2 or TRBV6-3 and J usage is TRBJ2-1; the D is unclear. Germline CDR1 reads MNHEY; CDR2 reads SVGEGT. The V end lost 0 bases, the J end lost 6 bases, and 12 bases lay between the germline ends. The CDR3 has 15 residues. The CDR3 loop reads CASSYSGARVNEQFF. CDR3 DNA sequence: TGTGCCAGCAGTTACTCGGGTGCCCGAGTCAATGAGCAGTTCTTC.